Listed below are T cell receptor beta chains from one sample, sequenced in a study of blood T cell repertoires in COVID-19. The method was immunoSEQ multiplex PCR; TCRdb's version includes in-frame clones alone and lacks a portion of them. The table shows about 140,000 clones, with about 80% occurring only once. Material: peripheral blood. Receptors were obtained from a human donor in a cohort sampled during active COVID-19. Both conserved end residues are part of each CDR3. The D gene is left open where the match is weak. Clone sizes are given selectively: once, few, many, or a class where the clone is expanded.

TRBJ1-6,NA,TRBV6-5,NA,CASTLTGSPLHF,TGTGCCAGCACCCTGACGGGATCACCCCTCCACTTT
TRBJ2-7,NA,TRBV14,NA,CASSQDLSYEQYF,TGTGCCAGCAGCCAAGATCTCTCCTACGAGCAGTACTTC
TRBJ2-1,once,TRBV9,TRBD2,CASSRLAGAYNEQFF,TGTGCCAGCAGCAGACTAGCGGGGGCATACAATGAGCAGTTCTTC
TRBJ1-1,NA,TRBV6-5,NA,CASLRVNTEAFF,TGTGCCAGCCTCCGTGTGAACACTGAAGCTTTCTTT
TRBJ2-3,NA,TRBV11-2,NA,CASSSLGVATDTQYF,TGTGCCAGCAGCTCTCTCGGGGTAGCCACAGATACGCAGTATTTT
TRBJ1-3,NA,TRBV7-6,TRBD1,CASSPLRQGSGNTIYF,TGTGCCAGCAGCCCCCTCCGACAGGGGTCCGGAAACACCATATATTTT
TRBJ2-3,NA,TRBV9,NA,CASSVASRRQGSTDTQYF,TGTGCCAGCAGCGTAGCAAGTCGGCGGCAGGGGAGCACAGATACGCAGTATTTT
TRBJ2-7,NA,TRBV4-1,TRBD1,CASSASRGQIYEQYF,TGCGCCAGCAGCGCCAGCCGGGGACAGATTTACGAGCAGTACTTC
TRBJ1-5,once,TRBV6-5,NA,CASSYGQGSNQPQHF,TGTGCCAGCAGTTACGGGCAGGGAAGCAATCAGCCCCAGCATTTT
TRBJ2-2,NA,TRBV5-1,TRBD2,CASASGDTNTGELFF,TGCGCCAGCGCTAGCGGGGACACGAACACCGGGGAGCTGTTTTTT
TRBJ2-5,NA,TRBV29-1,TRBD1,CSSGGAETQYF,TGCAGCTCAGGGGGCGCAGAGACCCAGTACTTC
TRBJ2-7,NA,TRBV5-5,NA,CASSSTPQGLEQYF,TGTGCCAGCAGCTCCACCCCTCAGGGGCTCGAGCAGTACTTC
TRBJ2-7,NA,TRBV7-6,NA,CASSLLPYEQYF,TGTGCCAGCAGCTTACTCCCCTACGAGCAGTACTTC
TRBJ2-6,NA,TRBV27,TRBD1,CASTRDRISSGANVLTF,TGTGCCAGCACCAGGGACAGGATATCCTCTGGGGCCAACGTCCTGACTTTC
TRBJ1-2,once,TRBV3-1/TRBV3-2,NA,CASSRSAGYYGYTF,TGTGCCAGCAGCCGCAGCGCAGGGTACTATGGCTACACCTTC
TRBJ1-6,NA,TRBV15,NA,CATGPGYLRSPLHF,TGTGCCACCGGGCCTGGTTACCTAAGGTCACCCCTCCACTTT
TRBJ1-5,NA,TRBV6-6,NA,CASSYSEGLDQPQHF,TGTGCCAGCAGTTACTCAGAGGGTTTGGATCAGCCCCAGCATTTT
TRBJ1-1,NA,TRBV25-1,NA,CASSRLKEAFF,TGTGCCAGCAGCCGCCTGAAAGAGGCTTTCTTT
TRBJ1-1,NA,TRBV6-6,NA,CASSYGQGNTEAFF,TGTGCCAGCAGTTACGGTCAGGGGAACACTGAAGCTTTCTTT
TRBJ2-1,once,TRBV3-1/TRBV3-2,TRBD1,CASSPTGTVRYNEQFF,TGTGCCAGCAGCCCCACTGGGACAGTCCGCTACAATGAGCAGTTCTTC
TRBJ2-7,medium-sized,TRBV2,TRBD1,CASSERTGTNNEQYF,TGTGCCAGCAGTGAAAGGACAGGGACGAACAACGAGCAGTACTTC
TRBJ2-7,NA,TRBV7-2,TRBD1,CASSLAGQGSSYEQYF,TGTGCCAGCAGCTTAGCCGGACAGGGCAGCTCCTACGAGCAGTACTTC
TRBJ1-6,NA,TRBV5-1,NA,CASRGDFDSPLHF,TGCGCCAGCAGAGGGGACTTTGATTCACCCCTCCACTTT
TRBJ1-1,few,TRBV27,TRBD1,CASTRQGVAFF,TGTGCCAGCACCCGACAGGGGGTGGCTTTCTTT
TRBJ2-3,NA,TRBV7-3,TRBD1,CASSLIPGGADTQYF,TGTGCCAGCAGCTTAATACCAGGGGGAGCAGATACGCAGTATTTT
TRBJ2-1,NA,TRBV6-4,NA,CASSWGTGPNNEQFF,TGTGCCAGCAGTTGGGGGACTGGGCCGAACAATGAGCAGTTCTTC
TRBJ2-1,NA,TRBV3-1/TRBV3-2,TRBD1,CASSLRQGYEQFF,TGTGCCAGCAGCCTGAGACAGGGGTATGAGCAGTTCTTC
TRBJ2-1,NA,TRBV9,TRBD2,CASSPSGGARDEQFF,TGTGCCAGCAGCCCAAGCGGGGGGGCCCGCGATGAGCAGTTCTTC
TRBJ1-4,NA,TRBV28,NA,CASSSLFPPDEKLFF,TGTGCCAGCAGTTCCCTCTTCCCGCCGGATGAAAAACTGTTTTTT
TRBJ2-1,NA,TRBV18,NA,CASAGGGANEQFF,TGTGCCAGCGCTGGTGGGGGGGCCAATGAGCAGTTCTTC
TRBJ2-3,NA,TRBV3-1/TRBV3-2,TRBD1,CASSPRDRGTDTQYF,TGTGCCAGCAGCCCCCGAGACAGGGGCACAGATACGCAGTATTTT
TRBJ2-7,NA,TRBV5-6,TRBD1,CASSFRQGKYYEQYF,TGTGCCAGCAGCTTCCGACAGGGAAAATACTACGAGCAGTACTTC
TRBJ2-7,NA,TRBV19,NA,CASSAGTDSEQYF,TGTGCCAGTAGTGCCGGGACTGACAGCGAGCAGTACTTC
TRBJ2-7,NA,TRBV10-1,NA,CASRPGRGGDEQYF,TGCGCCAGCAGGCCGGGACGGGGAGGCGACGAGCAGTACTTC
TRBJ1-6,NA,TRBV3-1/TRBV3-2,NA,CASSQETGNSPLHF,TGTGCCAGCAGCCAAGAAACAGGGAATTCACCCCTCCACTTT
TRBJ2-1,NA,TRBV6-4,NA,CASSDSGRGFPNEQFF,TGTGCCAGCAGTGACTCAGGGCGGGGATTCCCCAATGAGCAGTTCTTC
TRBJ2-1,NA,TRBV7-9,TRBD2,CASSLALAGPYNEQFF,TGTGCCAGCAGCTTAGCACTAGCGGGTCCCTACAATGAGCAGTTCTTC
TRBJ2-3,once,TRBV6-2/TRBV6-3,TRBD2,CASSSQRGSIDTQYF,TGTGCCAGCAGTTCTCAGCGGGGGTCAATAGATACGCAGTATTTT
TRBJ1-5,NA,TRBV19,NA,CASSSLSGKVGQPQHF,TGTGCCAGTAGTAGTCTTTCAGGGAAGGTGGGTCAGCCCCAGCATTTT
TRBJ2-1,NA,TRBV2,NA,CASSVGGEQFF,TGTGCCAGCAGTGTGGGGGGTGAGCAGTTCTTC
TRBJ1-6,NA,TRBV5-1,TRBD1,CASSSGPDRVNSPLHF,TGCGCCAGCAGCAGCGGCCCGGACAGGGTTAATTCACCCCTCCACTTT
TRBJ1-4,NA,TRBV6-5,NA,CASSRRGGEKLFF,TGTGCCAGCAGCCGACGGGGAGGGGAAAAACTGTTTTTT
TRBJ2-2,NA,TRBV7-2,TRBD1,CASSLPDRGSLFF,TGTGCCAGCAGCTTACCCGACAGGGGCTCGCTGTTTTTT
TRBJ2-5,NA,TRBV2,NA,CASSEAGDFRETQYF,TGTGCCAGCAGTGAAGCAGGGGACTTCAGAGAGACCCAGTACTTC
TRBJ2-3,NA,TRBV5-6,NA,CASSKTGSSTDTQYF,TGTGCCAGCAGCAAAACAGGGTCCAGCACAGATACGCAGTATTTT
TRBJ1-3,NA,TRBV9,TRBD1,CASSEGTGTYSGNTIYF,TGTGCCAGCAGCGAGGGGACAGGGACGTACTCTGGAAACACCATATATTTT
TRBJ2-1,NA,TRBV24-1,TRBD2,CATSDRAGGTYNEQFF,TGTGCCACCAGTGATCGAGCGGGGGGTACCTACAATGAGCAGTTCTTC
TRBJ1-6,once,TRBV20-1,NA,CSARVDSPLHF,TGCAGTGCTAGAGTAGATTCACCCCTCCACTTT
TRBJ1-1,NA,TRBV11-2,NA,CASSPFSGGTEAFF,TGTGCCAGCAGCCCATTTTCGGGGGGCACTGAAGCTTTCTTT
TRBJ1-6,once,TRBV19,NA,CASSIDRTGNSPLHF,TGTGCCAGTAGTATAGACAGAACGGGTAATTCACCCCTCCACTTT
TRBJ2-7,NA,TRBV28,TRBD1,CASTGQIYEQYF,TGTGCCAGCACGGGACAGATCTACGAGCAGTACTTC